The clone carrying this TCR beta chain was recorded a few times. Molecular barcoding with unique molecular identifiers was used for the TCRbeta library. TCRdb redid the calling of the PCR reads with MiXCR, one entry per CDR3 protein. Here the sample spans roughly 200,000 distinct CDR3 sequences, 8% to 9.5% being singletons. The sample is drawn from a study of T-cell reconstitution after alpha-beta-depleted transplantation in children. CDR1 and CDR2 (germline): LGHNA, YSLEER. Trimming took 3 bases from V and 6 from J; bases not matched to a gene: 8. The CDR3 extends over 15 amino acids. The sequences come from PBMCs from the stem cell graft donor, collected from the stem cell graft. The clonotype was recovered from a human donor who donated a stem cell graft to a child with acute lymphoblastic leukemia. V is TRBV4-3 and J is TRBJ2-4, with 7 bases aligning to TRBD1. CDR3 coding DNA: TGCGCCAGCAGCCAGGAGACAGGGCTGGGAAACATTCAGTACTTC. Translating it yields CASSQETGLGNIQYF.